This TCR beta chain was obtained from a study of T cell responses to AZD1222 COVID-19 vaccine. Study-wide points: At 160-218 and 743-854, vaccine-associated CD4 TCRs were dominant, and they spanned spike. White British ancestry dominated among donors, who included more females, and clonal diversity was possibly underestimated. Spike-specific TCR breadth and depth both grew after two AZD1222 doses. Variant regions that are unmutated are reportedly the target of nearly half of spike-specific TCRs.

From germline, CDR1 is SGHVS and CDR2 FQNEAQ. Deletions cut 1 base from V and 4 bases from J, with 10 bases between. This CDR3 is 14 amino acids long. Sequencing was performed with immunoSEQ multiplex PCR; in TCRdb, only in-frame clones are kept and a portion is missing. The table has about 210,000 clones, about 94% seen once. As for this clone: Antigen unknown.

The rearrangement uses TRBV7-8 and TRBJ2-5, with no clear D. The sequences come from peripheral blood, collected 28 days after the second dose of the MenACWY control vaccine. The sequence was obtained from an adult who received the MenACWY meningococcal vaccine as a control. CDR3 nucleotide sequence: TGTGCCAGCAGCTTAGGCAGTTCTGTAGAGACCCAGTACTTC. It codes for CASSLGSSVETQYF.